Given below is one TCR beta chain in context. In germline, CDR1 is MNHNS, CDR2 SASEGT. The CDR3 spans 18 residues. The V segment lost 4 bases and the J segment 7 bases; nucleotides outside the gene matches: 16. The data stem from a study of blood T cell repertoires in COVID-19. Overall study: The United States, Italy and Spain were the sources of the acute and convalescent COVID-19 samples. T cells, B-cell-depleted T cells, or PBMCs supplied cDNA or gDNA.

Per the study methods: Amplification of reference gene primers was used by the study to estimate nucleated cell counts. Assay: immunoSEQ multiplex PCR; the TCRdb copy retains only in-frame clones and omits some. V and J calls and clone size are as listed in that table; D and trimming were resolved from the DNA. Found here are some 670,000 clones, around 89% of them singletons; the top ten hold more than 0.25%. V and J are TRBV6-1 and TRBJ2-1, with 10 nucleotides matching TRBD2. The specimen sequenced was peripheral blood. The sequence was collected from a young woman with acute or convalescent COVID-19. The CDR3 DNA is TGTGCCAGCAGTGCCCGTAGCGGGGGGCCGGGTTTTACAAATGAGCAGTTCTTC. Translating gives CASSARSGGPGFTNEQFF.